This TCR beta chain stems from a study of Graves' ophthalmopathy and Graves' hyperthyroidism. V was cut by 0 bases and J by 1 base, with 9 bases left in between. Germline CDR1 is ENHRY and CDR2 is SYGVKD. The CDR3 covers 15 residues. TCR beta CDR3 amplification used RNA transcripts. HTBI primers were used in a first-round RT-PCR, which preceded a second-round multiplex PCR. TCRdb used MiXCR to reprocess the multiplex PCR reads, holding one entry per CDR3 protein. The sample yields about 390,000 distinct CDR3 sequences, about 16% seen once. This clonotype occurred many times. The sequence was collected from a woman aged 18 to 35 with stable Graves' hyperthyroidism. This chain uses TRBV10-3 with TRBJ1-2, with D possibly matching TRBD1 (5 bases). Input material: peripheral blood. The CDR3 loop is CAISESPDSNYGYTF. Here the CDR3 DNA reads TGTGCCATCAGTGAGTCGCCCGACAGTAACTATGGCTACACCTTC.